This T cell receptor beta chain appears in the sequencing data of a study of multiple sclerosis patients with progressive multifocal leukoencephalopathy. Noted time point: before natalizumab initiation. Produced via immunoSEQ multiplex PCR; TCRdb's table is partial and in-frame only. The repertoire has 25,000 to 35,000 clones, 80% to 95% of them found once; the top ten carry about 1.9%. Points from the study as a whole: Findings may reflect JC virus infection or just general immunocompromise.

To note about this clone: Its antigen is not identified.

CDR3 length: 15 residues. CDR1 is MNHEY, CDR2 SVGAGI, per germline. V lost 4 bases and J 5 bases, leaving 15 bases between the germline ends. The sample was PBMCs. The origin of this receptor is a man aged 25-40 years with multiple sclerosis. This chain joins TRBV6-5 and TRBJ2-1; D is unresolved. The CDR3 nucleotides are TGTGCCAGCAGTTTGGTCCCCCCAGGCCACAATGAGCAGTTCTTC. It specifies CASSLVPPGHNEQFF.